This is a list of T cell receptor beta chains from one sample in a study of PD-1 blockade in mismatch repair-deficient tumors. The data were produced by immunoSEQ multiplex PCR, yet TCRdb's version contains in-frame clones alone and is incomplete. Of about 120,000 clones in the sample, 65% to 80% were seen once. Sequenced here: peripheral blood, sampled 60 weeks after starting pembrolizumab. These receptors all stem from an adult with mismatch repair-deficient cancer. The CDR3 runs from the conserved cysteine through the conserved F or W. D genes are given only for firm matches. Clone size is shown for a subset of rows, as once, few, many or a class of expanded clone.

cdr3_aa	cdr3_nt	v_call	j_call	cdr3_length	clone_size	d_call
CASTIIAGGGAYEQYF	TGTGCCAGCACCATTATAGCGGGAGGTGGCGCCTACGAGCAGTACTTC	TRBV5-8	TRBJ2-7	16	once	TRBD2
CASSPTSGSLDTQYF	TGTGCCAGCAGCCCAACTAGCGGGAGTTTAGATACGCAGTATTTT	TRBV5-4	TRBJ2-3	15	NA	TRBD2
CASRRPQGAPVKLFF	TGTGCCAGCAGACGACCACAGGGGGCTCCGGTCAAGCTTTTCTTT	TRBV6-5	TRBJ1-1	15	NA	TRBD1
CASSARDRDEQYF	TGTGCCAGCAGCGCCCGGGACAGGGACGAGCAGTACTTC	TRBV7-9	TRBJ2-7	13	NA	TRBD1
CASSSGTGLLYGYTF	TGTGCCAGCAGTTCCGGGACAGGGTTGCTTTATGGCTACACCTTC	TRBV11-2	TRBJ1-2	15	NA	TRBD1
CASRATGLANTGELFF	TGTGCCAGCAGAGCTACGGGACTAGCAAACACCGGGGAGCTGTTTTTT	TRBV2	TRBJ2-2	16	few	TRBD2
CASSWSQSNTGELFF	TGTGCCAGCAGTTGGTCGCAATCCAACACCGGGGAGCTGTTTTTT	TRBV27	TRBJ2-2	15	NA	NA
CASSSPSYSGGGIQYF	TGTGCCAGCAGTTCCCCGTCCTACTCCGGGGGAGGTATTCAGTACTTC	TRBV27	TRBJ2-4	16	NA	NA
CASSPAGVSGELFF	TGTGCCAGCAGTCCAGCGGGAGTCTCCGGGGAGCTGTTTTTT	TRBV6-1	TRBJ2-2	14	NA	TRBD2
CASSPSGRASDTQYF	TGTGCCAGCAGTCCTAGCGGGAGGGCCTCCGATACGCAGTATTTT	TRBV28	TRBJ2-3	15	NA	TRBD2
CASSSGLALSSYEQYF	TGTGCCAGCAGTTCGGGACTAGCCCTGAGCTCCTACGAGCAGTACTTC	TRBV27	TRBJ2-7	16	NA	TRBD2
CAISEGQAGYTF	TGTGCCATCAGTGAGGGGCAGGCGGGCTACACCTTC	TRBV10-3	TRBJ1-2	12	NA	NA
CASSQDAPGQSSEGYYEQYF	TGTGCCAGCAGCCAAGACGCCCCGGGACAGTCATCCGAAGGGTACTACGAGCAGTACTTC	TRBV4-2	TRBJ2-7	20	NA	TRBD1
CATSREDTGAPSYEQYF	TGTGCCACCAGCAGAGAAGATACGGGAGCCCCCTCCTACGAGCAGTACTTC	TRBV15	TRBJ2-7	17	many	NA